Listed below are T cell receptor beta chains from one sample, sequenced in a study of cytomegalovirus exposure and HLA in healthy donors. Produced via immunoSEQ multiplex PCR; TCRdb's table is partial and in-frame only. This repertoire includes about 78,000 clones. The sample consisted of PBMCs. These TCRs come from a female donor in good health and CMV-seropositive. The CDR3 runs from the conserved cysteine through the conserved F or W. The order of the fields is V gene, J gene, D gene, CDR3 protein, CDR3 DNA. A D gene is named only where the DNA matches it firmly.

TRBV14	TRBJ1-2	-	CASSPERGYYGYTF	TGTGCCAGCAGCCCCGAGAGGGGGTACTATGGCTACACCTTC
TRBV4-3	TRBJ1-1	-	CASSRGGAGTEAFF	TGCGCCAGCAGCCGTGGGGGGGCGGGGACTGAAGCTTTCTTT
TRBV27	TRBJ2-5	-	CASGEGGETQYF	TGTGCCAGCGGTGAGGGCGGAGAGACCCAGTACTTC
TRBV28	TRBJ1-2	-	CASSLSTAYGYTF	TGTGCCAGCAGCCTTTCGACAGCCTATGGCTACACCTTC
TRBV27	TRBJ2-3	TRBD1	CASRETGEVLTDTQYF	TGTGCCAGCAGGGAGACAGGGGAGGTCCTCACAGATACGCAGTATTTT
TRBV9	TRBJ1-1	TRBD1	CASSGQGAPEAFF	TGTGCCAGCAGCGGACAGGGGGCTCCTGAAGCTTTCTTT
TRBV28	TRBJ2-6	-	CASSRSGANVLTF	TGTGCCAGCAGCCGGTCTGGGGCCAACGTCCTGACTTTC
TRBV7-8	TRBJ2-5	-	CASSFTGFQETQYF	TGTGCCAGCAGCTTCACGGGATTCCAAGAGACCCAGTACTTC
TRBV7-6	TRBJ2-2	TRBD2	CASSPGTSGTGELFF	TGTGCCAGCAGCCCCGGGACTAGCGGGACCGGGGAGCTGTTTTTT
TRBV14	TRBJ1-4	TRBD1	CASSASSGTGGGKLFF	TGTGCCAGCAGCGCCAGTTCCGGGACAGGGGGCGGAAAACTGTTTTTT
TRBV6-5	TRBJ2-3	TRBD2	CASSLLRGGSDTQYF	TGTGCCAGCAGCCTACTGCGGGGGGGCTCAGATACGCAGTATTTT
TRBV29-1	TRBJ1-1	TRBD1	CSVGGTGGARTEAFF	TGCAGCGTTGGGGGGACAGGGGGCGCGAGGACTGAAGCTTTCTTT
TRBV28	TRBJ1-1	TRBD1	CASSPRGQGAREAFF	TGTGCCAGCAGTCCCCGAGGACAGGGGGCGCGGGAAGCTTTCTTT
TRBV7-2	TRBJ2-7	TRBD1	CASSLDRGKGYEQYF	TGTGCCAGCAGCTTAGACAGGGGTAAAGGCTACGAGCAGTACTTC
TRBV27	TRBJ2-7	-	CASSLGATREQYF	TGTGCCAGCAGTTTAGGGGCAACTCGGGAGCAGTACTTC
TRBV30	TRBJ1-5	-	CAWSVPWVGDQPQHF	TGTGCCTGGAGTGTACCCTGGGTAGGGGATCAGCCCCAGCATTTT
TRBV9	TRBJ1-1	TRBD1	CASRGDRLDTEAFF	TGTGCCAGCAGGGGGGACAGGCTGGACACTGAAGCTTTCTTT
TRBV20-1	TRBJ1-2	-	CSAFHGPGYTF	TGCAGTGCTTTCCATGGGCCTGGCTACACCTTC
TRBV28	TRBJ1-2	TRBD1	CASSLGQANYGYTF	TGTGCCAGCAGTCTGGGACAGGCGAACTATGGCTACACCTTC
TRBV28	TRBJ1-4	-	CASSYAGTPFF	TGTGCCAGCAGCTACGCCGGGACACCTTTTTTT
TRBV4-2	TRBJ1-1	TRBD1	CASSQDRGQVATEAFF	TGTGCCAGCAGCCAAGATAGGGGACAGGTCGCCACTGAAGCTTTCTTT
TRBV5-1	TRBJ2-7	-	CASSLSPGEQYF	TGCGCCAGCAGCTTGAGCCCTGGTGAGCAGTACTTC
TRBV7-2	TRBJ1-4	TRBD1	CASSLGAGTGEDEKLFF	TGTGCCAGCAGCTTAGGAGCCGGGACAGGGGAGGATGAAAAACTGTTTTTT
TRBV5-5	TRBJ1-2	-	CASSLAAASLYGYTF	TGTGCCAGCAGCTTGGCGGCGGCGAGTCTCTATGGCTACACCTTC
TRBV5-8	TRBJ1-5	TRBD1	CASSETFGTGTQPQHF	TGTGCCAGCAGCGAAACTTTCGGGACAGGGACACAGCCCCAGCATTTT
TRBV9	TRBJ2-3	-	CASSVAGWQGIDTQYF	TGTGCCAGCAGCGTAGCGGGTTGGCAGGGGATAGATACGCAGTATTTT
TRBV6-4	TRBJ2-2	-	CASSVLSGSTGELFF	TGTGCCAGCAGCGTCCTCAGTGGGAGCACCGGGGAGCTGTTTTTT
TRBV7-8	TRBJ1-1	-	CASSLVTANTEAFF	TGTGCCAGCAGCTTAGTAACAGCGAACACTGAAGCTTTCTTT
TRBV30	TRBJ1-1	-	CAWSRSLGPEAFF	TGTGCCTGGAGCCGGTCACTGGGCCCTGAAGCTTTCTTT
TRBV28	TRBJ2-7	-	CASSLIREAHEQYF	TGTGCCAGCAGTTTAATCAGGGAGGCACACGAGCAGTACTTC
TRBV5-4	TRBJ2-7	TRBD1	CASSSQTGTGYEQYF	TGTGCCAGCAGCTCTCAAACCGGGACAGGGTACGAGCAGTACTTC
TRBV5-1	TRBJ2-1	-	CASSFFFESSYNEQFF	TGCGCCAGCAGCTTTTTCTTTGAGAGCTCCTACAATGAGCAGTTCTTC
TRBV19	TRBJ1-1	-	CASSITGRAEAFF	TGTGCCAGTAGTATCACAGGGCGGGCTGAAGCTTTCTTT
TRBV29-1	TRBJ2-7	TRBD1	CSVETGQGYEQYF	TGCAGCGTTGAAACAGGACAGGGATACGAGCAGTACTTC
TRBV7-9	TRBJ2-7	TRBD1	CASSHRRDRGGYEQYF	TGTGCCAGCAGCCATAGGAGGGACAGGGGCGGCTACGAGCAGTACTTC
TRBV9	TRBJ1-3	-	CASSVGTGSGNTIYF	TGTGCCAGCAGCGTAGGCACAGGCTCTGGAAACACCATATATTTT
TRBV27	TRBJ2-3	TRBD2	CASSFWLAGKTQYF	TGTGCCAGCAGTTTCTGGCTAGCGGGGAAGACGCAGTATTTT
TRBV5-6	TRBJ2-7	TRBD1	CASSLSRDSNYEQYF	TGTGCCAGCAGCTTGTCTCGGGACAGTAACTACGAGCAGTACTTC
TRBV10-3	TRBJ2-7	TRBD1	CAISVRGQETSYEQYF	TGTGCCATCAGTGTACGGGGACAGGAGACCTCCTACGAGCAGTACTTC
TRBV9	TRBJ1-3	-	CASSVEVSGIGNTIYF	TGTGCCAGCAGCGTAGAGGTTTCCGGGATTGGAAACACCATATATTTT
TRBV7-2	TRBJ1-2	TRBD1	CASRRTGPYGYTF	TGTGCCAGCAGGCGGACAGGGCCCTATGGCTACACCTTC
TRBV5-1	TRBJ1-1	-	CASSSQGEANTEAFF	TGCGCCAGCAGCTCCCAAGGGGAGGCGAACACTGAAGCTTTCTTT
TRBV5-6	TRBJ1-5	TRBD1	CASSTGEFSNQPQHF	TGTGCCAGCAGCACAGGGGAGTTCAGCAATCAGCCCCAGCATTTT
TRBV21-1	TRBJ2-7	-	CASRESNAGHEQYF	TGTGCCAGCAGGGAGTCGAACGCGGGGCACGAGCAGTACTTC
TRBV5-8	TRBJ1-1	-	CASSLRTEAFF	TGTGCCAGCAGCCTGAGGACTGAAGCTTTCTTT